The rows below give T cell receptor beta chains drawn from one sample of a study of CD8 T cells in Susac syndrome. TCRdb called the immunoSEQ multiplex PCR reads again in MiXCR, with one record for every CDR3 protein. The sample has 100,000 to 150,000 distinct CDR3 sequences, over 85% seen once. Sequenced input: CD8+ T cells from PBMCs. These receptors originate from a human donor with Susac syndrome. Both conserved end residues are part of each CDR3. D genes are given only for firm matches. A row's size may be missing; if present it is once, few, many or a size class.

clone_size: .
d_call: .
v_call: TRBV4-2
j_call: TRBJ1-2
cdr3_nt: TGTGCCAGCAGCCAAGGGATTGCTACCGAGGGTGGCTACACCTTC
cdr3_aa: CASSQGIATEGGYTF

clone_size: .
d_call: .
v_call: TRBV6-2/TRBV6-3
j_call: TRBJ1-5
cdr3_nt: TGTGCCAGCAGTACAACAAGCAATAGCAATCAGCCCCAGCATTTT
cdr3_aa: CASSTTSNSNQPQHF

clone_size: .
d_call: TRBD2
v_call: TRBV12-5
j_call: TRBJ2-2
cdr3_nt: TGTGCTAGTGGTTTGGGACTAGCGGGAGAATCCGGGGAGCTGTTTTTT
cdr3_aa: CASGLGLAGESGELFF

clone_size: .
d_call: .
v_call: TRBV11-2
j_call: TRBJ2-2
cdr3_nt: TGTGCCAGCAGCCTTCGGACAGCCGGGGAGCTGTTTTTT
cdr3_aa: CASSLRTAGELFF

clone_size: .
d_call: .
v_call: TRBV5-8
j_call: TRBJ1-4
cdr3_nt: TGTGCCAGCAGCCCCTACACGGAGGAAAAACTGTTTTTT
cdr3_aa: CASSPYTEEKLFF

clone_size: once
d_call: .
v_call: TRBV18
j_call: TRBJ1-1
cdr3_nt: TGTGCCAGCTCTCTCGGAAGAGGGACACCCCGCCGTTTTGAAGCTTTCTTT
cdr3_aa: CASSLGRGTPRRFEAFF

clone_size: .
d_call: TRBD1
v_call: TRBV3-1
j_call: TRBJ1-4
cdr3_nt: TGTGCCAGCAGCCAGGAGGGACAGGAGAATGAAAAACTGTTTTTT
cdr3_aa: CASSQEGQENEKLFF

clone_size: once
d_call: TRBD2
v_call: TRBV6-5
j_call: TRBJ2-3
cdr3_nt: TGTGCCAGCAGTGTAGCGGGGTCACGAGATACGCAGTATTTT
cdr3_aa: CASSVAGSRDTQYF

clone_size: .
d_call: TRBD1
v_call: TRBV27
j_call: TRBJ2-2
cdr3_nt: TGTGCCAGCAGTTCACAGGGGATGAACACCGGGGAGCTGTTTTTT
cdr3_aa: CASSSQGMNTGELFF

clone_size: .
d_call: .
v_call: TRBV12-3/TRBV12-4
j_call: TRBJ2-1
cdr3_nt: TGTGCCAGCAAAGAGGCCTGGGGCTCCTACAATGAGCAGTTCTTC
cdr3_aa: CASKEAWGSYNEQFF

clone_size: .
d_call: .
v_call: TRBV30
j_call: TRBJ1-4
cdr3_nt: TGTGCCTGGAGTCTCAGTTCAACTAATGAAAAACTGTTTTTT
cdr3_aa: CAWSLSSTNEKLFF

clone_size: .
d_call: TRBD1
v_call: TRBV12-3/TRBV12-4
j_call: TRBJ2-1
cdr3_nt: TGTGCCAGCAGTATGAGGACAGGGAGGAACAATGAGCAGTTCTTC
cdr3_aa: CASSMRTGRNNEQFF

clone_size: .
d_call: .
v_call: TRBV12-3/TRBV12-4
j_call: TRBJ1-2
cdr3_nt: TGTGCCAGCAGCCAGCCCACGCTCTATGGCTACACCTTC
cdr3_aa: CASSQPTLYGYTF